Below, one T cell receptor (beta chain) is given with its context. The CDR3 spans 11 residues. V was cut by 2 bases and J by 8 bases, with 7 bases left in between. CDR1 and CDR2 from the germline V gene are SGHDT and YYEEEE. The sample belongs to a study of cytomegalovirus exposure and HLA in healthy donors. Profiling relied on immunoSEQ multiplex PCR, and the TCRdb table lists in-frame clones only, not all of them. The data show 150,000 to 200,000 clones, with around 90% seen just once and around 3% held by the top ten. The TCR originated in a woman aged 18-29 years in good health and CMV-seropositive. The sample was PBMCs. The chain joins TRBV5-6 to TRBJ1-1; D is possibly TRBD1 (6 bases). The CDR3 DNA reads TGTGCCAGCAGCTTCGACAGGGAAGCTTTCTTT. Translating it yields CASSFDREAFF.